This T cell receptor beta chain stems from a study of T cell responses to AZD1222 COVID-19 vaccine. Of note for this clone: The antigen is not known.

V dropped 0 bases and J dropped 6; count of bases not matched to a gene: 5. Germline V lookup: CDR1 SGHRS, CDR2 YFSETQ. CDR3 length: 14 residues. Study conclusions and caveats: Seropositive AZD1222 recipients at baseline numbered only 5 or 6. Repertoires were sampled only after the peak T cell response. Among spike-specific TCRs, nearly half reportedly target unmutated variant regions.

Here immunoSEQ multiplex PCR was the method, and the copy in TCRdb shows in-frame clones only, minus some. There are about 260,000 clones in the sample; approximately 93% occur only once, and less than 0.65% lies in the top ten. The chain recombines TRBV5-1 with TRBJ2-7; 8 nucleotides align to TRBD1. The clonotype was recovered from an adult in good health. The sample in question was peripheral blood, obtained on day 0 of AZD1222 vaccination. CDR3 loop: CASSLGRGQGEQYF. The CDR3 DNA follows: TGCGCCAGCAGCTTGGGCAGGGGGCAGGGCGAGCAGTACTTC.